This T cell receptor beta chain was sequenced in a study of beta chain features in type 1 diabetes. Study-wide results and limits: Moderately but significantly shorter TCRB CDR3s were found in Type 1 diabetes patients in all four CD4+ subsets.

J lost 15 bases, V lost 6 bases, and 8 bases had no gene match. The CDR3 is made up of 12 amino acids. The germline CDR1 and CDR2 sequences are MDHEN and SYDVKM. This clone was detected once. As yet, its antigen is unknown. The investigators reverse transcribed all of the isolated RNA, so they sequenced expressed TCRB transcripts. Sequencing used immunoSEQ multiplex PCR; TCRdb keeps in-frame clones, though not all of them. The sample comprises 310,000 or so clones, 15% of which are singletons, and approximately 0.015% rests with the top ten. Based on CD45RO/CCR7/CD25/CD127/CD95/CD27, CD4+ regulatory, stem cell-like memory, naive and central memory cells were sorted.

The specimen sequenced was naive CD4+ T cells from blood. V usage is TRBV28 and J usage is TRBJ2-1, with 10 bases that match TRBD1. This TCR was sampled from a man in his late teens or twenties with type 1 diabetes. For the CDR3, the DNA is TGTGCCAGCAGCCTAAGACAGGGGGCACGGTTCTTC. Encoded protein: CASSLRQGARFF.